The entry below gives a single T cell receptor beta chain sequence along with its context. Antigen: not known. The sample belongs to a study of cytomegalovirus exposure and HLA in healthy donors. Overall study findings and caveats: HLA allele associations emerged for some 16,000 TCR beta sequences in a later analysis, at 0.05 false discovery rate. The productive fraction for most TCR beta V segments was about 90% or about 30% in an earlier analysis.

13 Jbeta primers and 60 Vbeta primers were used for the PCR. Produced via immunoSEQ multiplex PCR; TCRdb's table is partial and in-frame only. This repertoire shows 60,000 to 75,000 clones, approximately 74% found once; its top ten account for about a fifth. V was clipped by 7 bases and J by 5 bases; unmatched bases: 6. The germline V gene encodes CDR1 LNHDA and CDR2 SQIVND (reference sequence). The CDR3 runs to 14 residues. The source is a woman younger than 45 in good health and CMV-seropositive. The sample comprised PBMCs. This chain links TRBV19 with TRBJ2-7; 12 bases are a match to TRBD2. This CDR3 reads CASNPSGRAHEQYF. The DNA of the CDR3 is TGTGCCAGTAACCCTAGCGGGAGGGCCCACGAGCAGTACTTC.